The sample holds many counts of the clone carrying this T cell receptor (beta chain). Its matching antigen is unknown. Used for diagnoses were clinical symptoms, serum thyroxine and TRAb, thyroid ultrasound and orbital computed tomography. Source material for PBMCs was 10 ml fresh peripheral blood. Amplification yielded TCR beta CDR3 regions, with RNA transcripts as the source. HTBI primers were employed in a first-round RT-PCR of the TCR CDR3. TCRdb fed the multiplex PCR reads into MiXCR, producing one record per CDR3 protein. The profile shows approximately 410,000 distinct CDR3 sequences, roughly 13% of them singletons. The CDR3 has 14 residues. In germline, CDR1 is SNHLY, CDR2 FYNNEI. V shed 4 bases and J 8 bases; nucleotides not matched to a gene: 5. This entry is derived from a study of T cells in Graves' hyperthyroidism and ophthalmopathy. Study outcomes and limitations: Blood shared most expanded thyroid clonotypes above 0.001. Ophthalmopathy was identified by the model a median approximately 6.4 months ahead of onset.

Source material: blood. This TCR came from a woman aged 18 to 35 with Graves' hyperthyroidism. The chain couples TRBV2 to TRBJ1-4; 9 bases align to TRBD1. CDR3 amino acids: CASSVTGGWEKLFF. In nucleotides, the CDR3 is TGTGCCAGCAGTGTTACAGGGGGCTGGGAAAAACTGTTTTTT. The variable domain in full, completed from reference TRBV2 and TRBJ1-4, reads EPEVTQTPSHQVTQMGQEVILRCVPISNHLYFYWYRQILGQKVEFLVSFYNNEISEKSEIFDDQFSVERPDGSNFTLKIRSTKLEDSAMYFCASSVTGGWEKLFFGSGTQLSVL.